A selection of T cell receptor beta chains follows, all from one sample in a study of blood T cell repertoires in COVID-19. Sequencing used immunoSEQ multiplex PCR; TCRdb keeps in-frame clones, though not all of them. Seen here are about 190,000 clones, roughly nine tenths observed once, and the top ten hold roughly 6.7%. The specimen sequenced was peripheral blood. These receptors originate from a middle-aged man with acute or convalescent COVID-19. Each CDR3 is given with its conserved first and last residue. A D gene is named only where the DNA matches it firmly. The size field is filled for only some rows; it gives once, few, many or a size class.

j_gene: TRBJ1-2
d_gene: .
abundance: .
v_gene: TRBV7-9
CDR3nt: TGTGCCAGCAGCTTACGACAACGGGAGAATGGCTACACCTTC
CDR3aa: CASSLRQRENGYTF

j_gene: TRBJ1-3
d_gene: .
abundance: .
v_gene: TRBV7-2
CDR3nt: TGTGCCAGCAGCTCACTTACCTCTGGAAACACCATATATTTT
CDR3aa: CASSSLTSGNTIYF

j_gene: TRBJ2-2
d_gene: TRBD2
abundance: .
v_gene: TRBV4-3
CDR3nt: TGCGCCAGCAGCCAAGATTATGGTAGCGGGGGAGCAGGAGGGCCCGGGGAGCTGTTTTTT
CDR3aa: CASSQDYGSGGAGGPGELFF

j_gene: TRBJ2-1
d_gene: TRBD2
abundance: .
v_gene: TRBV19
CDR3nt: TGTGCCAGTAGTCATCGGACTAGCGGGCTTCCGGCTGAGCAGTTCTTC
CDR3aa: CASSHRTSGLPAEQFF

j_gene: TRBJ2-1
d_gene: TRBD2
abundance: once
v_gene: TRBV18
CDR3nt: TGTGCCAGCTCGGGGACTAGCTCCTACAATGAGCAGTTCTTC
CDR3aa: CASSGTSSYNEQFF

j_gene: TRBJ2-7
d_gene: TRBD1
abundance: .
v_gene: TRBV28
CDR3nt: TGTGCCAGCAGTTTATTCGGACAGGGGGCAATGTACGAGCAGTACTTC
CDR3aa: CASSLFGQGAMYEQYF

j_gene: TRBJ2-2
d_gene: TRBD1
abundance: .
v_gene: TRBV18
CDR3nt: TGTGCCAGCTCACCCTGGACAGGGGATCACGGGGAGCTGTTTTTT
CDR3aa: CASSPWTGDHGELFF

j_gene: TRBJ2-7
d_gene: TRBD1
abundance: .
v_gene: TRBV2
CDR3nt: TGTGCCAGCAGTGTACGGACAGGGTCTTTCGCCTACGAGCAGTACTTC
CDR3aa: CASSVRTGSFAYEQYF

j_gene: TRBJ1-2
d_gene: TRBD1
abundance: .
v_gene: TRBV25-1
CDR3nt: TGTGCCAGCAGTGTTGACCGGGACAGAGGTGGCTACACCTTC
CDR3aa: CASSVDRDRGGYTF

j_gene: TRBJ2-3
d_gene: .
abundance: .
v_gene: TRBV9
CDR3nt: TGTGCCAGCAGCGTAGGTTTGGTAGCGGCGACAGATACGCAGTATTTT
CDR3aa: CASSVGLVAATDTQYF

j_gene: TRBJ1-2
d_gene: .
abundance: once
v_gene: TRBV30
CDR3nt: TGTGCCTGGAAAGTGGTGGGGCAAGCGAGCTATGGCTACACCTTC
CDR3aa: CAWKVVGQASYGYTF

j_gene: TRBJ2-1
d_gene: .
abundance: .
v_gene: TRBV5-1
CDR3nt: TGCGCCAGCAGCTTAACCAGCGGAAGCTCCTACAATGAGCAGTTCTTC
CDR3aa: CASSLTSGSSYNEQFF

j_gene: TRBJ1-2
d_gene: .
abundance: .
v_gene: TRBV30
CDR3nt: TGTGCCCGAGGGGAGGGAAGTTATGGCTACACCTTC
CDR3aa: CARGEGSYGYTF

j_gene: TRBJ1-1
d_gene: .
abundance: .
v_gene: TRBV7-9
CDR3nt: TGTGCCAGCAGCTTAGGCGGGGGCAGGGGGAACACTGAAGCTTTCTTT
CDR3aa: CASSLGGGRGNTEAFF

j_gene: TRBJ1-6
d_gene: .
abundance: once
v_gene: TRBV4-1
CDR3nt: TGCGCCAGCAGGGAGAGGTCGACCTATAATTCACCCCTCCACTTT
CDR3aa: CASRERSTYNSPLHF

j_gene: TRBJ2-3
d_gene: TRBD2
abundance: .
v_gene: TRBV28
CDR3nt: TGTGCCACCTACCGCGGGGGGCCGACAGATACGCAGTATTTT
CDR3aa: CATYRGGPTDTQYF

j_gene: TRBJ1-3
d_gene: .
abundance: .
v_gene: TRBV28
CDR3nt: TGTGCCAGCAGTTTGGGCCTAAGATCTGGAAACACCATATATTTT
CDR3aa: CASSLGLRSGNTIYF

j_gene: TRBJ2-1
d_gene: TRBD2
abundance: .
v_gene: TRBV12-3/TRBV12-4
CDR3nt: TGTGCCAGCAGCCGACTAGCGGGGGGTGAGCAGTTCTTC
CDR3aa: CASSRLAGGEQFF

j_gene: TRBJ1-5
d_gene: TRBD1
abundance: .
v_gene: TRBV18
CDR3nt: TGTGCCAGCTCACCTGGGACAGGGGGCGTCGGCGGCAATCAGCCCCAGCATTTT
CDR3aa: CASSPGTGGVGGNQPQHF

j_gene: TRBJ2-3
d_gene: TRBD2
abundance: .
v_gene: TRBV14
CDR3nt: TGTGCCAGCAGCCGAAGGACTAGCGGGGACAGCACAGATACGCAGTATTTT
CDR3aa: CASSRRTSGDSTDTQYF

j_gene: TRBJ1-4
d_gene: TRBD1
abundance: .
v_gene: TRBV15
CDR3nt: TGTGCCACCAGCCGTGGGACAGCCCAGGGAGAGAGAAAACTGTTTTTT
CDR3aa: CATSRGTAQGERKLFF

j_gene: TRBJ1-1
d_gene: .
abundance: .
v_gene: TRBV30
CDR3nt: TGTGCCTGGGGCCGACAGATGAACACTGAAGCTTTCTTT
CDR3aa: CAWGRQMNTEAFF

j_gene: TRBJ1-2
d_gene: .
abundance: once
v_gene: TRBV3-1/TRBV3-2
CDR3nt: TGTGCCAGCAGTCAAAGAACGACCGGACACCCCAGGAGAGCTAACTATGGCTACACCTTC
CDR3aa: CASSQRTTGHPRRANYGYTF

j_gene: TRBJ2-2
d_gene: .
abundance: .
v_gene: TRBV11-3
CDR3nt: TGTGCCAGCAGCTATCAAGCGGGCCCGAACACCGGGGAGCTGTTTTTT
CDR3aa: CASSYQAGPNTGELFF

j_gene: TRBJ2-1
d_gene: .
abundance: once
v_gene: TRBV5-5
CDR3nt: TGTGCCAGCAGCTTGGATCACGGGGGCTACAATGAGCAGTTCTTC
CDR3aa: CASSLDHGGYNEQFF

j_gene: TRBJ1-5
d_gene: TRBD1
abundance: .
v_gene: TRBV4-2
CDR3nt: TGTGCCAGCAGCCAAGATCAGGGGGCCCATCAGCCCCAGCATTTT
CDR3aa: CASSQDQGAHQPQHF

j_gene: TRBJ2-3
d_gene: .
abundance: .
v_gene: TRBV5-8
CDR3nt: TGTGCCAGCAGCTTGACGGGAGAAGATACGCAGTATTTT
CDR3aa: CASSLTGEDTQYF

j_gene: TRBJ2-1
d_gene: TRBD2
abundance: .
v_gene: TRBV9
CDR3nt: TGTGCCAGCAGCGGCCAAGGGGGGACTAGCGTCGCTGAGCAGTTCTTC
CDR3aa: CASSGQGGTSVAEQFF

j_gene: TRBJ1-2
d_gene: .
abundance: .
v_gene: TRBV15
CDR3nt: TGTGCCACCAGCAGAGATCCCAGGGCGTATGGCTACACCTTC
CDR3aa: CATSRDPRAYGYTF

j_gene: TRBJ1-2
d_gene: .
abundance: once
v_gene: TRBV6-5
CDR3nt: TGTGCCAGCATGAGGTTGGGAGAGTATGGCTACACCTTC
CDR3aa: CASMRLGEYGYTF

j_gene: TRBJ2-1
d_gene: .
abundance: .
v_gene: TRBV7-9
CDR3nt: TGTGCCAGCAGCTTAGACGGGGGGCGCTACAATGAGCAGTTCTTC
CDR3aa: CASSLDGGRYNEQFF

j_gene: TRBJ1-4
d_gene: TRBD1
abundance: .
v_gene: TRBV5-6
CDR3nt: TGTGCCAGCAGCTTGGGGACAGGAAATGAAAAACTGTTTTTT
CDR3aa: CASSLGTGNEKLFF

j_gene: TRBJ2-7
d_gene: .
abundance: .
v_gene: TRBV4-1
CDR3nt: TGCGCCAGCAGCCAGTACACAGGGACGGACTACGAGCAGTACTTC
CDR3aa: CASSQYTGTDYEQYF

j_gene: TRBJ1-2
d_gene: TRBD1
abundance: .
v_gene: TRBV5-4
CDR3nt: TGTGCCAGCAGTTGGGACAGGCGAAACTATGGCTACACCTTC
CDR3aa: CASSWDRRNYGYTF

j_gene: TRBJ1-3
d_gene: .
abundance: few
v_gene: TRBV5-1
CDR3nt: TGCGCCAGCAGCTTGGACATTGGAAACACCATATATTTT
CDR3aa: CASSLDIGNTIYF

j_gene: TRBJ2-7
d_gene: TRBD1
abundance: .
v_gene: TRBV15
CDR3nt: TGTGCCACCAGCGGACTTAGGACAGGGGCGCATAAGCCCTACGAGCAGTACTTC
CDR3aa: CATSGLRTGAHKPYEQYF

j_gene: TRBJ1-4
d_gene: .
abundance: once
v_gene: TRBV4-2
CDR3nt: TGTGCCAGCAGCCCAGCCAGCGGGGCCGCTAATGAAAAACTGTTTTTT
CDR3aa: CASSPASGAANEKLFF

j_gene: TRBJ2-5
d_gene: TRBD1
abundance: .
v_gene: TRBV25-1
CDR3nt: TGTGCCAGCAGTGAATATAGGTGGGACAGTGCGCAAGAGACCCAGTACTTC
CDR3aa: CASSEYRWDSAQETQYF

j_gene: TRBJ1-5
d_gene: TRBD1
abundance: few
v_gene: TRBV19
CDR3nt: TGTGCCAGTAGTACCCAGGGGGGCGCGGGTCAGCCCCAGCATTTT
CDR3aa: CASSTQGGAGQPQHF

j_gene: TRBJ2-7
d_gene: TRBD1
abundance: .
v_gene: TRBV15
CDR3nt: TGTGCCACCAGCAGAGCCGGGACAGGTGTTTACGAGCAGTACTTC
CDR3aa: CATSRAGTGVYEQYF

j_gene: TRBJ1-1
d_gene: TRBD1
abundance: .
v_gene: TRBV7-9
CDR3nt: TGTGCCAGCAGCTTAGGAGGAGGGACAGGGAGCACTGAAGCTTTCTTT
CDR3aa: CASSLGGGTGSTEAFF

j_gene: TRBJ2-3
d_gene: .
abundance: .
v_gene: TRBV7-2
CDR3nt: TGTGCCAGCAGCCCCGGACTCCTATCCCACACAGATACGCAGTATTTT
CDR3aa: CASSPGLLSHTDTQYF

j_gene: TRBJ2-1
d_gene: TRBD1
abundance: .
v_gene: TRBV5-5
CDR3nt: TGTGCCAGCAGTTTACAGGGGGAGACCTACAATGAGCAGTTCTTC
CDR3aa: CASSLQGETYNEQFF

j_gene: TRBJ1-2
d_gene: TRBD1
abundance: once
v_gene: TRBV5-5
CDR3nt: TGTGCCAGCAGCTCCCACACGGGACAGGCCAACTATGGCTACACCTTC
CDR3aa: CASSSHTGQANYGYTF

j_gene: TRBJ2-4
d_gene: TRBD1
abundance: few
v_gene: TRBV5-6
CDR3nt: TGTGCCAGCAGCAAAATGACAGGGGACAAAAACATTCAGTACTTC
CDR3aa: CASSKMTGDKNIQYF

j_gene: TRBJ1-5
d_gene: .
abundance: .
v_gene: TRBV28
CDR3nt: TGTGCCAGCAGCGAGGGTGCACAGCAGCCCCAGCATTTT
CDR3aa: CASSEGAQQPQHF

j_gene: TRBJ2-5
d_gene: TRBD2
abundance: .
v_gene: TRBV5-1
CDR3nt: TGCGCCAGCAGCTTGGCTCTAGCGGGGGGGCTTCAAGAGACCCAGTACTTC
CDR3aa: CASSLALAGGLQETQYF

j_gene: TRBJ2-5
d_gene: TRBD2
abundance: .
v_gene: TRBV6-6
CDR3nt: TGTGCCAGCAGTCCTACGACTAGCGGGGGGGCCGGGGAGACCCAGTACTTC
CDR3aa: CASSPTTSGGAGETQYF

j_gene: TRBJ2-7
d_gene: TRBD1
abundance: .
v_gene: TRBV7-8
CDR3nt: TGTGCCAGCAGCTCGGGACAGGGTGACGAGCAGTACTTC
CDR3aa: CASSSGQGDEQYF

j_gene: TRBJ1-1
d_gene: .
abundance: once
v_gene: TRBV11-2
CDR3nt: TGTGCCAGCAGCTTCCCCATATGGGGGGACACTGAAGCTTTCTTT
CDR3aa: CASSFPIWGDTEAFF

j_gene: TRBJ1-2
d_gene: .
abundance: .
v_gene: TRBV3-1/TRBV3-2
CDR3nt: TGTGCCAGCAGCCCAATGGGCCCGTCAATTTATGGCTACACCTTC
CDR3aa: CASSPMGPSIYGYTF

j_gene: TRBJ2-2
d_gene: .
abundance: .
v_gene: TRBV18
CDR3nt: TGTGCCAGCCGAACAGGGAGCACCGGGGAGCTGTTTTTT
CDR3aa: CASRTGSTGELFF

j_gene: TRBJ1-5
d_gene: .
abundance: .
v_gene: TRBV5-1
CDR3nt: TGCGCCAGCAGCCCGGAGGGGCAGGGCTGGCAGCCCCAGCATTTT
CDR3aa: CASSPEGQGWQPQHF

j_gene: TRBJ2-7
d_gene: .
abundance: .
v_gene: TRBV11-2
CDR3nt: TGTGCCAGCAGCTTAGAGGGTACCCCGAGGGAGCAGTACTTC
CDR3aa: CASSLEGTPREQYF

j_gene: TRBJ1-1
d_gene: .
abundance: .
v_gene: TRBV16
CDR3nt: TGTGCCAGCAGCCTATCGGGGGGGCGGGACACTGAAGCTTTCTTT
CDR3aa: CASSLSGGRDTEAFF

j_gene: TRBJ2-5
d_gene: TRBD2
abundance: .
v_gene: TRBV5-1
CDR3nt: TGCGCCAGCAGCTTGGCAGCTAGCGGGGGGTTAGAGACCCAGTACTTC
CDR3aa: CASSLAASGGLETQYF

j_gene: TRBJ1-1
d_gene: .
abundance: .
v_gene: TRBV7-2
CDR3nt: TGTGCCAGCAGCTTTGCGGGGAACACTGAAGCTTTCTTT
CDR3aa: CASSFAGNTEAFF

j_gene: TRBJ2-3
d_gene: .
abundance: once
v_gene: TRBV27
CDR3nt: TGTGCCAGCAGTTTTGGCAGGGCTTCGGCAGATACGCAGTATTTT
CDR3aa: CASSFGRASADTQYF

j_gene: TRBJ1-4
d_gene: .
abundance: once
v_gene: TRBV2
CDR3nt: TGTGCCAGCAGCTTCACTAGGGGGGAAAAACTGTTTTTT
CDR3aa: CASSFTRGEKLFF

j_gene: TRBJ1-4
d_gene: TRBD1
abundance: .
v_gene: TRBV6-5
CDR3nt: TGTGCCAGCAGTCACAGGGGTAGAGGTGAAAAACTGTTTTTT
CDR3aa: CASSHRGRGEKLFF